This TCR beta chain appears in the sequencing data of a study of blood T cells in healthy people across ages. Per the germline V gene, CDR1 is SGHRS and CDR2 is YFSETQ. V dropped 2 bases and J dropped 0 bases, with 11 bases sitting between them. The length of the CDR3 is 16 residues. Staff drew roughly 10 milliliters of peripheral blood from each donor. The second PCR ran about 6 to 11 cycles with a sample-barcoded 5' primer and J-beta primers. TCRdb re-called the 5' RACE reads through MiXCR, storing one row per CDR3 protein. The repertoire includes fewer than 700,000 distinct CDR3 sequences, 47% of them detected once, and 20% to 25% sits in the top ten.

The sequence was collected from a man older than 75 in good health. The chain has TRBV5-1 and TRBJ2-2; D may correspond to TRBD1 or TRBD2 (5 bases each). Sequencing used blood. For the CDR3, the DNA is TGCGCCAGCAGCTTTCCAGCGGACACGAACACCGGGGAGCTGTTTTTT. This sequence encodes CASSFPADTNTGELFF.